There are many counts of the clone carrying this TCR beta chain. These data belong to a study of T cell repertoires in cytomegalovirus infection. CDR3 length: 13 amino acids. The germline V and J ends were trimmed by 5 bases and 0 bases, with 8 bases remaining between them. Per the germline V gene, CDR1 is MNHNY and CDR2 is SVGAGI (reference sequence). Each CDR3 protein is one row after TCRdb ran MiXCR on the reads. The table shows a few hundred thousand distinct CDR3 sequences, with roughly an eighth occurring only once. The sample taken for sequencing was PBMCs. The sequence was collected from a human donor in good health (CMV status not recorded). Some clones in this sample may be carry-over from other donors' samples. The genes are TRBV6-6 and TRBJ2-7; weak D call: TRBD2 (6 bases). The CDR3 region is CASSAGLSYEQYF. The CDR3 DNA reads TGTGCCAGCAGTGCGGGACTCTCCTACGAGCAGTACTTC.